The 4 T cell receptor beta chains given below trace back to one sample, sequenced in a study of cytomegalovirus exposure and HLA in healthy donors. In the PCR, 60 Vbeta and 13 Jbeta primers were used. Data came from immunoSEQ multiplex PCR; TCRdb stores just in-frame clones and leaves some out. Of approximately 150,000 clones detected, approximately 80% appear once; the ten largest clones hold 4.8%. Sequencing used PBMCs. The receptors were gathered from a young man in good health and CMV-seronegative.

Only one count was recorded for this clone. The chain joins TRBV2 to TRBJ2-3; a possible D gene is TRBD1 (6 bases). This CDR3 is built from 16 residues. Germline CDR1 SNHLY, CDR2 FYNNEI. V shed 2 bases and J shed 4 bases, with 16 bases lying between them. The CDR3 region is CASSELGGVLADTQYF. The CDR3 DNA follows: TGTGCCAGCAGTGAATTAGGGGGAGTACTGGCAGATACGCAGTATTTT.

This chain joins TRBV6-5 and TRBJ2-7, with 8 bases that match TRBD1. Germline V CDR1 and CDR2: MNHEY, SVGAGI. CDR3 length equals 15 residues. Losses at the gene ends were 6 bases for V and 3 bases for J; bases not matched to a gene: 10. The DNA for the CDR3 is TGTGCCAGCAGACTCGAGGACAGGGTGATCTACGAGCAGTACTTC. It encodes CASRLEDRVIYEQYF.

Comments on this clone: In the same sample, other DNA sequences code for this CDR3. This chain uses TRBV6-6 with TRBJ2-1; 8 bases align to TRBD2. This CDR3 region has 16 residues. Germline loops: CDR1 MNHNY, CDR2 SVGAGI (reference sequence). After removal of 0 bases from V and 8 bases from J, the junction contained 9 bases not matched to a gene. CDR3 protein: CASSYSSTSGGYEQFF. CDR3 coding DNA: TGTGCCAGCAGTTACTCGAGTACTAGCGGCGGTTATGAGCAGTTCTTC.

V gene TRBV30 combines with J gene TRBJ2-3; D gene ambiguous. V lost 0 bases to trimming and J lost 5 bases, with 6 bases between them. Germline assignment: CDR1 GTSNPN and CDR2 SVGIG (reference sequence). The CDR3 has 12 amino acids. In DNA form, the CDR3 reads TGTGCCTGGAGTGTAATCCAAGATACGCAGTATTTT. It codes for CAWSVIQDTQYF.